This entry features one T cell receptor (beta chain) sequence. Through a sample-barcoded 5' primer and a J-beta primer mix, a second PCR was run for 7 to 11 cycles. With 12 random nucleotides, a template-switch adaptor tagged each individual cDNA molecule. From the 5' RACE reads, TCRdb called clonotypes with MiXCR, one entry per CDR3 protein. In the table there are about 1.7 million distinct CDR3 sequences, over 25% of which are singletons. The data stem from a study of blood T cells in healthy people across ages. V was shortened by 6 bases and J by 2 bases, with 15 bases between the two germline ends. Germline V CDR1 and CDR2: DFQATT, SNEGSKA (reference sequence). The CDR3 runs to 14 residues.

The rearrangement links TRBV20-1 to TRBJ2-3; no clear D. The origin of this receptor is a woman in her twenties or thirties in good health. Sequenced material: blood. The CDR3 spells CSAPPPGFTDTQYF. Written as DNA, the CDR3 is TGCAGTGCCCCCCCCCCAGGTTTCACAGATACGCAGTATTTT.